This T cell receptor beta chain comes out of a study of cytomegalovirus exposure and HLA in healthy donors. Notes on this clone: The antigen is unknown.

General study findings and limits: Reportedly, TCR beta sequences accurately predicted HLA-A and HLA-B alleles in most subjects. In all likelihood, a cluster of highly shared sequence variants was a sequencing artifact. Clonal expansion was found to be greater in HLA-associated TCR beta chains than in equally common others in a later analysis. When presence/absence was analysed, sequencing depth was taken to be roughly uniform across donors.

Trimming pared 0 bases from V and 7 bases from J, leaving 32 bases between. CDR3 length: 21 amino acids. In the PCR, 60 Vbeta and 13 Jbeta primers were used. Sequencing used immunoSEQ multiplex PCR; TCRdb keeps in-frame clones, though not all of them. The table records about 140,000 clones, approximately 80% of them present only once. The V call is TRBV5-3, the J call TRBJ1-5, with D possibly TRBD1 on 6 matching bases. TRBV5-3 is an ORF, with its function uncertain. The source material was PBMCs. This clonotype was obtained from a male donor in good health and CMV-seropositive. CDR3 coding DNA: TGTGCCAGAAGCTTGGCCCTATCCCAGGGGCCTTTCCCCTTTGGTGTACAGCCCCAGCATTTT. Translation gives CARSLALSQGPFPFGVQPQHF.